The T cell receptor (beta chain) under discussion was sequenced for a study of CD8 T cells in Susac syndrome. The authors sequenced TCR beta from blood CD8+ and CD4+ T cells. Patients with stable or active relapsing-remitting disease, all of them treatment-naive, made up the multiple sclerosis controls. Both CD4+ and CD8+ T cells were negatively isolated, and TEMRA cells underwent FACS enrichment. J was trimmed by 5 bases and V by 4 bases; bases with no gene match: 11. The CDR3 has 16 amino acids. CDR1 is MNHEY, CDR2 SVGAGI, per germline. The RNA input was roughly 0.45 to 1 ug, and it was reverse transcribed with random hexamers. TCRdb passed the immunoSEQ multiplex PCR reads through MiXCR, listing each CDR3 protein once. The sample consists of about 300,000 distinct CDR3 sequences, 65% to 90% of them appearing once. Study-level points and caveats: The study acknowledged a relatively small number of individuals in its TCR sequencing and HLA analysis.

Of note for this clonotype: Its antigen is not identified.

This sequence was found in a human donor with multiple sclerosis. The sequenced sample consisted of CD8+ T cells from PBMCs. The J gene is TRBJ1-2, the V gene TRBV6-5, with 9 bases lining up with TRBD1. CDR3 amino acids: CASSWIPGQGDYGYTF. The DNA for the CDR3 is TGTGCCAGCAGTTGGATCCCGGGACAGGGAGATTATGGCTACACCTTC.